The present T cell receptor (beta chain) was sequenced within a study of radiotherapy plus CTLA-4 blockade in lung cancer. Turning to the study itself: Patients showed objective responses in 15% to 20% of cases, and disease control was achieved by under 40%.

CDR1 and CDR2 from the germline V gene are SGHRS and YFSETQ. The CDR3 is 15 amino acids. V was trimmed by 2 bases and J by 0 bases, leaving 12 bases between them. General study points: In blood, after radiotherapy plus ipilimumab, tumor-derived TCR clones expanded. The authors reported that early blood T cell clone dynamics, with interferon-beta, best predicted response.

Profiling relied on immunoSEQ multiplex PCR, and the TCRdb table lists in-frame clones only, not all of them. The table lists roughly 90,000 clones, 80% to 90% of them singletons, with about 5.3% in the top ten. Focal radiation was given together with CTLA-4 blockade (ipilimumab) to patients with chemo-refractory metastatic non-small-cell lung cancer. Details on this clone: Its specificity is not known.

Source: peripheral blood, taken from a patient treated with radiotherapy plus ipilimumab. The chain uses TRBV5-1 and TRBJ2-7; D gene ambiguous. The source is a human donor with non-small cell lung cancer that progressed on radiotherapy plus ipilimumab. CDR3 sequence (DNA): TGCGCCAGCAGCTTCCGGGTCCACAACTCCTACGAGCAGTACTTC. It yields the protein CASSFRVHNSYEQYF.